Following are 9 T cell receptor beta chains from one sample sequenced in a study of cytomegalovirus exposure and HLA in healthy donors. PCR involved 60 Vbeta and 13 Jbeta primers. Assay: immunoSEQ multiplex PCR; the TCRdb copy retains only in-frame clones and omits some. This sample has approximately 190,000 clones, with roughly nine tenths found just once. Sequenced input: PBMCs. The source is a boy aged 2 to 9 in good health and CMV-seronegative.

The chain links TRBV27 to TRBJ2-5, with a tentative D call TRBD1 (5 bases). The J call is uncertain, as TRBJ2-7 better fits the DNA end. The CDR3 covers 14 residues. The V gene's germline CDR1 is MNHEY and CDR2 SMNVEV (reference sequence). The CDR3, as DNA: TGTGCCAGCAGTTTATTGACAGATTCCTACGAGCAGTACTTC. Amino acids: CASSLLTDSYEQYF.

This clone was found once. The chain joins TRBV7-9 to TRBJ2-3; TRBD1 might be the D (6 bases). The CDR3 is 17 amino acids. V lost 1 base and J 5 bases, leaving 19 bases between the germline ends. Germline CDR1 is SEHNR and CDR2 is FQNEAQ (reference sequence). The CDR3 reads CASSLVVLTGSIDTQYF. For the CDR3, the DNA is TGTGCCAGCAGCTTAGTGGTTCTTACAGGGAGTATAGATACGCAGTATTTT.

The gene calls are TRBV27 and TRBJ1-4; 11 nucleotides match TRBD1. Trimming took 2 bases from V and 7 from J; bases not matched to a gene: 3. This CDR3 contains 15 residues. Germline assignment: CDR1 MNHEY and CDR2 SMNVEV (reference sequence). The CDR3 nucleotides are TGTGCCAGCAGTTTAAGGGGACAGGGGGGTGAAAAACTGTTTTTT. This sequence encodes CASSLRGQGGEKLFF.

This sequence joins TRBV19 and TRBJ1-5, with D perhaps TRBD1 (6 bases). The ends were cut back, 8 bases at V and 5 bases at J, with 13 bases in the middle. The CDR3 extends over 13 amino acids. Germline CDR1 and CDR2: LNHDA and SQIVND (reference sequence). The CDR3 is CASQGGWDQPQHF. Here the CDR3 DNA reads TGTGCCAGTCAAGGGGGATGGGATCAGCCCCAGCATTTT.

In DNA, the CDR3 is TGTGCCAGCAGCGCCTCACAGGCCCCTAACTATGGCTACACCTTC. This codes for CASSASQAPNYGYTF. The J gene is TRBJ1-2, the V gene TRBV9; TRBD1 might be the D (5 bases). V was pared by 3 bases and J by 0 bases, with 12 bases between. Germline V CDR1 and CDR2: SGDLS, YYNGEE. CDR3 length equals 15 residues.

J is TRBJ1-2 and V is TRBV4-1, with 7 positions matching TRBD1. Germline V gene data show CDR1 as MGHRA and CDR2 as YSYEKL. V lost 8 bases and J lost 6; bases outside the gene matches: 12. This CDR3 contains 14 residues. The CDR3 sequence is CASRDRAGRHGYTF. Written as DNA, the CDR3 is TGCGCCAGCCGCGACAGGGCGGGACGACATGGCTACACCTTC.

The table lists this clone with a count of one. This sequence joins TRBV11-2 and TRBJ1-1, with a weak D call TRBD1 (6 bases). The V gene's germline CDR1 is SGHAT and CDR2 FQNNGV. This CDR3 is built from 14 residues. Trimming pared 4 bases from V and 3 bases from J, leaving 12 bases between. The CDR3 DNA follows: TGTGCCAGCAGCTACGGGACATTTTACACTGAAGCTTTCTTT. This translates into CASSYGTFYTEAFF.

V is TRBV7-3 and J is TRBJ2-7, with D possibly matching TRBD1 (6 bases). Germline V gene sequence: CDR1 SGHTA, CDR2 FQGTGA. With 6 bases removed from V and 3 bases from J, the gap between germline ends came to 12 bases. There are 13 residues in the CDR3. CDR3 protein: CASSPTGGYEQYF. The CDR3 bases are TGTGCCAGCAGTCCGACAGGAGGCTACGAGCAGTACTTC. The full variable domain, in which reference TRBV7-3 and TRBJ2-7 provide the parts outside the CDR3, is GAGVSQTPSNKVTEKGKYVELRCDPISGHTALYWYRQSLGQGPEFLIYFQGTGAADDSGLPNDRFFAVRPEGSVSTLKIQRTERGDSAVYLCASSPTGGYEQYFGPGTRLTVT.

Regarding this clone: The same CDR3 is also encoded by other DNA sequences in this sample. The rearrangement uses TRBV14 and TRBJ1-3, with D perhaps matching TRBD1 (5 bases). This CDR3 is 16 amino acids long. V was cut by 2 bases and J by 0 bases, with 11 bases left in between. Germline CDR1 is SGHDN and CDR2 is FVKESK. CDR3 amino acids: CASSQWGVNSGNTIYF. The CDR3, as DNA: TGTGCCAGCAGCCAATGGGGGGTTAACTCTGGAAACACCATATATTTT. The entire variable domain, with the rest obtained from reference TRBV14 and TRBJ1-3, is as follows: EAGVTQFPSHSVIEKGQTVTLRCDPISGHDNLYWYRRVMGKEIKFLLHFVKESKQDESGMPNNRFLAERTGGTYSTLKVQPAELEDSGVYFCASSQWGVNSGNTIYFGEGSWLTVV.